Detailed here is one T cell receptor beta chain. Its antigen remains undetermined. Qualities for individual bases were not recorded, and no much larger clone is one base off. One collaborating source in Seattle enrolled patients during active infection and followed them longitudinally through the course of disease. Collaborating institutions collected whole blood in K2EDTA tubes following their own protocols. For TCRbeta analysis, collaborator samples were shipped as frozen whole blood, as isolated PBMCs, or as DNA extracted from either sample type. TCRbeta CDR3 regions were amplified from genomic DNA by means of the immunoSEQ Assay, a bias-controlled multiplex PCR. On the authors' methods: The number of nucleated cells in each sample was estimated by amplification of reference gene primers within the assay. To quantify the absolute abundance of each unique TCRbeta CDR3 rearrangement, sequence reads were collapsed and filtered. Productive Simpson clonality was computed per sample as the square root of Simpson's diversity index over productive rearrangements. Drawn from immuneACCESS, this table holds only the in-frame rearrangements with V and J called that TCRdb kept. Clones are partly lost; checked studies trace under half to an unresolved V gene and leave the rest unexplained. V and J calls and clone size follow that table, whereas D and trimming were derived from the DNA. The sample records about 190,000 clones, about 85% of which are singletons. 5.5% to 8% of the sample comes from the top ten.

The sample originates from a study of blood T cell repertoires in COVID-19 (dated by TCRdb to 2020 to 2022). As for the study more broadly: Samples from collaborators originated in the United States, Italy and Spain and spanned both the acute and convalescent phases of COVID-19. The material from the prospective study consisted of cDNA or gDNA derived from T cells, B-cell-depleted T cells, or PBMCs. Deeply sampled blood TCRbeta repertoires from subjects exposed to, actively infected with, or recovered from COVID-19 were included in the dataset. A freely available public database, intended as a resource for researchers studying the immune response to SARS-CoV-2, is where the repertoires were released. Samples came from the ongoing ImmuneRACE study (first 160 participants) plus 1,254 subjects from 6 global collaborators. Nearly every sample came with metadata listing a de-identified subject ID, COVID-19 status, age in years and sex. Where HLA class I and class II types were available, the types were taken from metadata supplied by the sample provider, not from assay-based typing.

Taken from cysteine to phenylalanine, the CDR3 has 15 residues. The kept DNA is CDR3 alone, 45 bases in frame from the first base. Trimming at the junction amounts to 4 bases on V and 4 bases on J, and the germline ends lie 16 bases apart. In the germline V gene (reference sequence), CDR1 corresponds to SGHKS and CDR2 to YYEKEE. Study-wide findings and limitations: The amount of clinical and demographic metadata varied by source and participant and was provided uncurated.

This sequence was found in a man older than 75 with COVID-19, enrolled during active disease. The chain employs TRBV5-5 and TRBJ2-3; TRBD2 is a possible D gene, resting on 6 matching bases. Sequencing input: peripheral blood. The nucleotide sequence reads TGTGCCAGCAGCCTGGCACCGGCGGGGCCAGATACGCAGTATTTT. Its protein reads: CASSLAPAGPDTQYF.